What follows are 24 T cell receptor beta chains derived from one specimen sequenced in a study of blood T cell repertoires in COVID-19. Libraries were prepared by immunoSEQ multiplex PCR; TCRdb keeps only in-frame clonotypes and omits some of them. The data hold roughly 120,000 clones, with about 85% observed a single time. The sample was peripheral blood. Every receptor here comes from a human donor in a cohort sampled during active COVID-19.

This clone was counted a single time. The rearrangement links TRBV19 to TRBJ2-2; TRBD2 is a possible D gene (8 bases). Between the trimmed V and J ends, which lost 6 bases and 3 bases, there was a span of 14 bases. Germline loops: CDR1 LNHDA, CDR2 SQIVND (reference sequence). CDR3 length: 15 residues. Here the CDR3 reads CASSRGGTDTGELFF. Written as DNA, the CDR3 is TGTGCCAGTAGCCGGGGGGGGACAGACACCGGGGAGCTGTTTTTT.

The V and J genes are TRBV12-5 and TRBJ1-6; 8 positions match TRBD1. The CDR3 is made up of 17 amino acids. V gave up 1 base and J gave up 2 bases; unmatched junction bases: 4. Per germline, CDR1 LGHNT and CDR2 FRNRAP. The CDR3 coding sequence is TGTGCTAGTGGTTTGGGATTACAGGGGGCCTATAATTCACCCCTCCACTTT. Translated, it gives CASGLGLQGAYNSPLHF. Complete variable domain (other parts from reference TRBV12-5 and TRBJ1-6): DARVTQTPRHKVTEMGQEVTMRCQPILGHNTVFWYRQTMMQGLELLAYFRNRAPLDDSGMPKDRFSAEMPDATLATLKIQPSEPRDSAVYFCASGLGLQGAYNSPLHFGNGTRLTVT.

The genes are TRBV11-2 and TRBJ1-6, with 7 bases that match TRBD1. This CDR3 comprises 14 residues. Germline V gives CDR1 SGHAT, CDR2 FQNNGV. The J segment lost 10 bases and the V segment lost 5 bases, leaving 8 bases of the junction unmatched. CDR3 sequence: CASSLRQGRSPLHF. The CDR3 nucleotides read TGTGCCAGCAGCCTTAGACAGGGCAGGTCACCCCTCCACTTT. The whole variable domain, remainder taken from reference TRBV11-2 and TRBJ1-6, is EAGVAQSPRYKIIEKRQSVAFWCNPISGHATLYWYQQILGQGPKLLIQFQNNGVVDDSQLPKDRFSAERLKGVDSTLKIQPAKLEDSAVYLCASSLRQGRSPLHFGNGTRLTVT.

The chain uses TRBV2 and TRBJ2-3, with a tentative D call TRBD2 (5 bases). This CDR3 has 14 amino acids. With 8 bases removed from V and 6 bases from J, the gap between germline ends came to 18 bases. Germline CDR1 is SNHLY and CDR2 is FYNNEI. The DNA of the CDR3 is TGTGCCAGCGGAAGAGGCTCGGAGGTGGATACGCAGTATTTT. It encodes CASGRGSEVDTQYF.

This clone was found once. This CDR3 is CASSSEEGLWRQYF. In DNA form, the CDR3 reads TGTGCCAGCAGCTCGGAGGAGGGCCTGTGGAGGCAGTACTTC. The J gene is TRBJ2-7, the V gene TRBV5-4, with D perhaps TRBD2 (6 bases). Deletions cut 3 bases from V and 9 bases from J, with 19 bases between. The V gene's germline CDR1 is SGHNT and CDR2 YYREEE (reference sequence). This CDR3 has 14 amino acids.

The chain joins TRBV18 to TRBJ1-1, with D perhaps matching TRBD1 (6 bases). The length of the CDR3 is 14 residues. Germline V gene sequence: CDR1 KGHSH, CDR2 LQKENI. With 7 bases removed from V and 3 bases from J, the gap between germline ends came to 15 bases. CDR3 nucleotides: TGTGCCAGCTTAAAACAGGGCGTTTACACTGAAGCTTTCTTT. Its translation is CASLKQGVYTEAFF.

This clone has more than one count but fewer than ten. This chain links TRBV7-9 with TRBJ2-1, with 7 bases aligning to TRBD1. The CDR3 has 15 amino acids. The junction had 8 bases not matched to a gene; V was cut back by 5 bases and J by 4 bases. The V gene's germline CDR1 is SEHNR and CDR2 FQNEAQ (reference sequence). CDR3 amino acids: CASSPRTGKYNEQFF. For the CDR3, the DNA is TGTGCCAGCAGCCCTAGGACAGGAAAATACAATGAGCAGTTCTTC.

The CDR3 DNA sequence: TGTGCCAGTAGTACTAAGGGCCAGGGAACAGATACGCAGTATTTT. It specifies CASSTKGQGTDTQYF. The genes are TRBV19 and TRBJ2-3; D is perhaps TRBD1 (5 bases). The CDR3 runs 15 residues. The V end lost 4 bases, the J end lost 3 bases, and 14 bases lay between the germline ends. Germline values: CDR1 LNHDA, CDR2 SQIVND (reference sequence).

The chain joins TRBV29-1 to TRBJ2-7, with TRBD1 identical over 9 bases. The CDR3 totals 14 residues. J lost 2 bases, V lost 7 bases, and 9 bases had no gene match. Germline values: CDR1 SQVTM, CDR2 ANQGSEA. CDR3 sequence reads: CSAVRQGEPYEQYF. As DNA, the CDR3 is TGCAGCGCCGTTAGACAGGGGGAACCCTACGAGCAGTACTTC.

This chain uses TRBV11-3 with TRBJ2-3; 10 nucleotides line up with TRBD1. V lost 4 bases, J lost 4 bases, and 5 bases stayed unmatched. Per the germline V gene, CDR1 is SGHNT and CDR2 is YENEEA. The CDR3 totals 15 residues. The CDR3 loop is CASSSRQGASDTQYF. The CDR3 nucleotides read TGTGCCAGCAGCTCGCGACAGGGGGCCTCAGATACGCAGTATTTT.

This sequence joins TRBV27 and TRBJ1-3; 9 bases agree with TRBD1. Looked up from germline, CDR1 is MNHEY and CDR2 is SMNVEV (reference sequence). This CDR3 is 19 amino acids long. The V and J ends lost 6 bases and 7 bases, in that order; junction bases with no gene match: 22. The DNA for the CDR3 is TGTGCCAGCAGGATAGAAGGGACAGGGAAGCGTCCATGGGAGAACACCATATATTTT. This encodes CASRIEGTGKRPWENTIYF.

The chain is built from TRBV28 and TRBJ2-7; 7 bases line up with TRBD2. Germline trimming cut 3 bases from V and 4 bases from J; bases unmatched to any gene: 6. This CDR3 has 14 residues. Germline V lookup: CDR1 MDHEN, CDR2 SYDVKM. Written as DNA, the CDR3 is TGTGCCAGCAGTTTTGGGGGGACTATATACGAGCAGTACTTC. Protein product: CASSFGGTIYEQYF.

The chain combines TRBV5-4 with TRBJ2-3, with 9 bases aligning to TRBD1. J gave up 4 bases and V 4 bases, and 10 bases lay outside the gene matches. The CDR3 covers 16 residues. The germline CDR1 and CDR2 sequences are SGHNT and YYREEE (reference sequence). CDR3 nucleotide sequence: TGTGCCAGCAGCGATTTAGGGACAGGGTTGGCAGATACGCAGTATTTT. Its translation is CASSDLGTGLADTQYF.

A single count supports this clone. This rearrangement joins TRBV11-2 to TRBJ2-7, with D perhaps TRBD1 (5 bases). From germline, CDR1 is SGHAT and CDR2 FQNNGV. Trimming cost V 5 bases and J 0 bases, with 14 bases left between them. This CDR3 contains 15 residues. In DNA, the CDR3 is TGTGCCAGCAGCCAGCTGGGGCCCTCCTCCTACGAGCAGTACTTC. This codes for CASSQLGPSSYEQYF.

J is TRBJ2-7 and V is TRBV6-6; 7 nucleotides match TRBD1. The CDR3 length is 15 residues. Trimming removed 5 bases from V and 1 base from J; junction bases left unmatched: 8. CDR1 MNHNY and CDR2 SVGAGI come from the germline V gene (reference sequence). CDR3 nucleotides: TGTGCCAGCAGTCCAGCCCGGGACAGATCCTACGAGCAGTACTTC. It translates to CASSPARDRSYEQYF.

CDR3 nucleotides: TGTGCCAGTAGTATAGGAGGGAGGGGAGATACGCAGTATTTT. Translation gives CASSIGGRGDTQYF. The chain recombines TRBV19 with TRBJ2-3; 7 nucleotides align to TRBD2. The CDR3 sequence is 14 residues long. Germline V gene lookup returns CDR1 LNHDA and CDR2 SQIVND (reference sequence). The junction had 3 bases not matched to a gene; V was cut back by 1 base and J by 5 bases.

This clone was detected a few times. The chain joins TRBV7-2 to TRBJ2-7; D possibly corresponds to TRBD1 (6 bases). This CDR3 spans 14 amino acids. From germline, CDR1 is SGHTA and CDR2 FQGNSA. Trimming left V 5 bases short and J 6 bases short, with 17 bases between. CDR3 nucleotides: TGTGCCAGCAGCCTCAGGGGTTCCTGGTCCGAGCAGTACTTC. It yields the protein CASSLRGSWSEQYF.

CDR3 nucleotide sequence: TGTGCCAGCAGCTTAGGTGTAAATGAGCAGTTCTTC. It yields the protein CASSLGVNEQFF. The rearrangement joins TRBV11-1 to TRBJ2-1; D is uncertain. CDR3 length: 12 amino acids. Deletions cut 1 base from V and 7 bases from J, with 5 bases between. Germline lookup yields CDR1 SGHAT and CDR2 FQDESV (reference sequence).

This chain connects TRBV18 to TRBJ2-7; 8 bases are a match to TRBD2. The CDR3 has 16 amino acids. V shed 0 bases, J shed 2 bases, and the junction held 6 bases outside the gene matches. Germline loops: CDR1 KGHSH, CDR2 LQKENI. This CDR3 is CASSPPTSGLTYEQYF. The CDR3 nucleotides are TGTGCCAGCTCACCACCCACTAGCGGCTTAACCTACGAGCAGTACTTC.

This clone was detected a few times. V gene TRBV6-4 combines with J gene TRBJ2-1; 7 bases map to TRBD2. CDR1 is MRHNA and CDR2 is SNTAGT in the germline V gene. The trim removed 3 bases at V and 9 bases at J, leaving 20 bases unmatched. This CDR3 contains 18 residues. The CDR3: CASSERPTGLVGRSEQFF. The CDR3 DNA sequence: TGTGCCAGCAGTGAGAGGCCAACTGGACTAGTGGGCCGGAGTGAGCAGTTCTTC.

The rearrangement joins TRBV25-1 to TRBJ2-3, with D possibly matching TRBD2 (7 bases). The CDR3 totals 18 residues. Per germline, CDR1 MGHDK and CDR2 SYGVNS. Between the trimmed V and J ends, which lost 1 base and 2 bases, there was a span of 19 bases. The CDR3 loop is CASSEFLGGGTPTDTQYF. For the CDR3, the DNA is TGTGCCAGCAGTGAATTTTTGGGAGGGGGGACTCCCACAGATACGCAGTATTTT.

The sample holds one count of this clone. The chain carries TRBV10-2 and TRBJ2-5; 8 nucleotides align to TRBD2. This CDR3 region has 15 residues. V lost 6 bases and J lost 8; bases outside the gene matches: 14. Germline assignment: CDR1 WSHSY and CDR2 SAAADI. The DNA of the CDR3 is TGCGCCAGCAGGGACTCGGGCGGGGGGACCCTAACCCAGTACTTC. Translated: CASRDSGGGTLTQYF.

V usage is TRBV29-1 and J usage is TRBJ1-5; D is undetermined. Per germline, CDR1 SQVTM and CDR2 ANQGSEA. V lost 7 bases and J lost 1, with 14 bases in between. The CDR3 is 14 residues long. The CDR3 spells CSALPAGSNQPQHF. The CDR3 DNA sequence: TGCAGCGCCCTACCCGCGGGGAGCAATCAGCCCCAGCATTTT.

The J gene is TRBJ2-1, the V gene TRBV4-1, with 15 bases identical to TRBD2. The CDR3 loop spans 18 amino acids. The germline V gene encodes CDR1 MGHRA and CDR2 YSYEKL. V lost 2 bases, J lost 2 bases, and 4 bases stayed unmatched. Here the CDR3 reads CASSQWTSGRGTYNEQFF. The CDR3 DNA reads TGCGCCAGCAGCCAATGGACTAGCGGGAGGGGGACCTACAATGAGCAGTTCTTC.